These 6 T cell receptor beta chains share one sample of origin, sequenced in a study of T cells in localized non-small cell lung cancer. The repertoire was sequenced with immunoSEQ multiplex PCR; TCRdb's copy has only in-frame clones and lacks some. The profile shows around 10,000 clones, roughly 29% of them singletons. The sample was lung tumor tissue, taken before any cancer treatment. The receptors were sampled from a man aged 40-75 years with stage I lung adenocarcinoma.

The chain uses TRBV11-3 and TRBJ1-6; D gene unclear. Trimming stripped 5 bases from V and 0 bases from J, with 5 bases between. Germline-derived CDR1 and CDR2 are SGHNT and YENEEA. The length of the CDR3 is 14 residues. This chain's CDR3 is CASSPFSYNSPLHF. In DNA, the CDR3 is TGTGCCAGCAGCCCATTCTCCTATAATTCACCCCTCCACTTT.

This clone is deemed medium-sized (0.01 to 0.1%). CDR3 bases: TGCAGCGTTGTAGGGCAGGTCCCCGGGGAGCTGTTTTTT. Protein sequence: CSVVGQVPGELFF. J is TRBJ2-2 and V is TRBV29-1; no firm D call. Germline V gene lookup returns CDR1 SQVTM and CDR2 ANQGSEA. Between the trimmed V and J ends, which lost 4 bases and 6 bases, there was a span of 12 bases. The length of the CDR3 is 13 residues.

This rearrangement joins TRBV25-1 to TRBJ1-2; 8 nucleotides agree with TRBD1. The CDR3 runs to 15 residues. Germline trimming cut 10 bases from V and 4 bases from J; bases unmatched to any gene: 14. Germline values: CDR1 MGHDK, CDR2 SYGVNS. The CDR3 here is CATEASGTGLYGYTF. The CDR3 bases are TGTGCCACAGAAGCCTCCGGGACAGGACTCTATGGCTACACCTTC.

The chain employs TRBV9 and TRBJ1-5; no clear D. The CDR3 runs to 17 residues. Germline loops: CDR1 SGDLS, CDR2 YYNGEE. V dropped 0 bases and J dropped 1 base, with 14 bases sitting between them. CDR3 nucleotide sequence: TGTGCCAGCAGCGTAGATCCCCCAACGGGAAGCAATCAGCCCCAGCATTTT. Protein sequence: CASSVDPPTGSNQPQHF.

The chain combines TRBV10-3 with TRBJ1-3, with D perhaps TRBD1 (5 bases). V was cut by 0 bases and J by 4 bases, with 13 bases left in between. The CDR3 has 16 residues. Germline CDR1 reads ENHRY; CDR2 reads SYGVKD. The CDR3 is CAISESTAGSGNTIYF. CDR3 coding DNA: TGTGCCATCAGTGAGTCGACGGCAGGGAGCGGAAACACCATATATTTT.

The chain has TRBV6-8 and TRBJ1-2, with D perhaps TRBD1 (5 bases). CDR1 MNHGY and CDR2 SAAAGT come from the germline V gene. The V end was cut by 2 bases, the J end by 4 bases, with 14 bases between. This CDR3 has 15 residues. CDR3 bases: TGTGCCAGCAGTTACGGGGCGAACCAGGCCTATGGCTACACCTTC. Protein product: CASSYGANQAYGYTF.